Below, 4 T cell receptor beta chains from the same sample are listed, as sequenced in a study of T cell responses to AZD1222 COVID-19 vaccine. Libraries were prepared by immunoSEQ multiplex PCR; TCRdb keeps only in-frame clonotypes and omits some of them. The sample yields approximately 150,000 clones, approximately 88% seen once. This specimen consisted of peripheral blood, obtained 28 days after the second AZD1222 dose. These receptors originate from an adult who received the AZD1222 COVID-19 vaccine.

The chain uses TRBV2 and TRBJ1-4; maybe TRBD1 (5 bases). The V and J ends lost 6 bases and 0 bases respectively, with 11 bases between them. The CDR3 is 15 amino acids. Germline V gene sequence: CDR1 SNHLY, CDR2 FYNNEI. This chain's CDR3 is CASSGTVATNEKLFF. The CDR3, as DNA: TGTGCCAGCAGCGGGACGGTTGCAACTAATGAAAAACTGTTTTTT.

This chain links TRBV25-1 with TRBJ2-3; D gene unclear. The V gene's germline CDR1 is MGHDK and CDR2 SYGVNS. The ends were cut back, 4 bases at V and 6 bases at J, with 11 bases in the middle. CDR3 length: 13 amino acids. The CDR3 region has the DNA TGTGCCAGCAGTGCGGCACCCATGGATACGCAGTATTTT. This gives the protein CASSAAPMDTQYF.

The genes are TRBV27 and TRBJ2-5, with 10 nucleotides matching TRBD2. This CDR3 has 18 amino acids. After removal of 3 bases from V and 4 bases from J, the junction contained 14 bases not matched to a gene. The germline CDR1 and CDR2 sequences are MNHEY and SMNVEV (reference sequence). CDR3: CASSFTSGVTRAVETQYF. The DNA for the CDR3 is TGTGCCAGCAGTTTTACTAGCGGGGTCACCCGTGCAGTAGAGACCCAGTACTTC.

The chain recombines TRBV2 with TRBJ1-1; D not certain. This CDR3 spans 13 amino acids. V was cut by 3 bases and J by 0 bases, with 5 bases left in between. Germline-derived CDR1 and CDR2 are SNHLY and FYNNEI. Here the CDR3 reads CASSDEMNTEAFF. The DNA of the CDR3 is TGTGCCAGCAGTGACGAGATGAACACTGAAGCTTTCTTT.